Below, 4 T cell receptor beta chains from the same sample are listed, as sequenced in a study of cytomegalovirus exposure and HLA in healthy donors. Primers for the PCR totalled 60 Vbeta and 13 Jbeta. Sequencing used immunoSEQ multiplex PCR; TCRdb keeps in-frame clones, though not all of them. This table has some 160,000 clones, 73% appearing once. The sequencing input was PBMCs. The source is a woman aged 18-35 years in good health and CMV-seropositive.

Remarks on this clone: Additional DNA sequences in this sample encode the identical CDR3. This chain uses TRBV19 with TRBJ2-6, with TRBD1 matching 9 bases. The CDR3 extends over 20 amino acids. Germline CDR1 LNHDA, CDR2 SQIVND (reference sequence). The V and J ends lost 8 bases and 0 bases, in that order; junction bases with no gene match: 17. This chain's CDR3 is CASSLNPTRDRDSGANVLTF. In DNA form, the CDR3 reads TGTGCCAGTTCCCTTAATCCTACCCGGGACAGGGACTCTGGGGCCAACGTCCTGACTTTC.

The chain employs TRBV4-3 and TRBJ2-7; 11 bases agree with TRBD2. V shed 0 bases and J 3 bases; nucleotides not matched to a gene: 7. The CDR3 consists of 17 residues. Germline V CDR1 and CDR2: LGHNA, YSLEER. In DNA form, the CDR3 reads TGCGCCAGCAGCCAAGACACTAGCGGGGGCGAACTCTACGAGCAGTACTTC. Translation: CASSQDTSGGELYEQYF.

The chain recombines TRBV28 with TRBJ1-3, with D possibly being TRBD1 (6 bases). CDR1 is MDHEN and CDR2 is SYDVKM in the germline V gene. V lost 3 bases to trimming and J lost 8 bases, with 17 bases between them. The CDR3 covers 15 residues. The CDR3, as DNA: TGTGCCAGCAGTTTCTTAGGGGCCAAGGGGGACACCATATATTTT. As protein: CASSFLGAKGDTIYF. Combining the CDR3 with reference TRBV28 and TRBJ1-3 gives the whole variable domain DVKVTQSSRYLVKRTGEKVFLECVQDMDHENMFWYRQDPGLGLRLIYFSYDVKMKEKGDIPEGYSVSREKKERFSLILESASTNQTSMYLCASSFLGAKGDTIYFGEGSWLTVV.

The chain links TRBV7-9 to TRBJ1-1; D not resolved. Germline V gene sequence: CDR1 SEHNR, CDR2 FQNEAQ (reference sequence). The CDR3 covers 14 residues. V was cut by 0 bases and J by 5 bases, with 10 bases left in between. The CDR3 DNA sequence: TGTGCCAGCAGCTTAGCAGCCGGGAAGACTGAAGCTTTCTTT. Its translation is CASSLAAGKTEAFF.